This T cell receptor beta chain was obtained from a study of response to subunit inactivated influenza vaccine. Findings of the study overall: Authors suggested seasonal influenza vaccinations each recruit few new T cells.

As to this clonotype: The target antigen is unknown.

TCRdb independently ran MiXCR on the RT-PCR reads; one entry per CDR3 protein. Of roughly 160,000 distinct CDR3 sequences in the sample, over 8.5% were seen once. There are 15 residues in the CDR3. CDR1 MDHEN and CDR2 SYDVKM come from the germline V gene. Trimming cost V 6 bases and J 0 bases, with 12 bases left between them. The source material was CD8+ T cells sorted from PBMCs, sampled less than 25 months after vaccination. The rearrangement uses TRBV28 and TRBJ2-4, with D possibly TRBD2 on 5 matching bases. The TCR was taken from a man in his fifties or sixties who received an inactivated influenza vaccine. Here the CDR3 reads CASRRAELAKNIQYF. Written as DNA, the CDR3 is TGTGCCAGCAGGCGGGCGGAACTAGCCAAAAACATTCAGTACTTC.